The 28 T cell receptor beta chains given below trace back to one sample, sequenced in a study of cytomegalovirus exposure and HLA in healthy donors. PCR employed 60 Vbeta and 13 Jbeta primers. Sequencing was performed with immunoSEQ multiplex PCR; in TCRdb, only in-frame clones are kept and a portion is missing. The sample has approximately 160,000 clones; 60% to 80% are singletons. Sequencing was performed on PBMCs. Receptors were obtained from a man younger than 30 in good health and CMV-seropositive.

The gene calls are TRBV2 and TRBJ2-7; TRBD2 agrees at 13 bases. Germline CDR1 and CDR2: SNHLY and FYNNEI. Germline trimming cut 6 bases from V and 3 bases from J; bases unmatched to any gene: 2. The CDR3 is made up of 14 amino acids. The CDR3 nucleotides are TGTGCCAGCAGCGGACTAGCGGGAGTCTACGAGCAGTACGTC. It translates to CASSGLAGVYEQYV.

This sequence joins TRBV11-3 and TRBJ2-1; TRBD2 aligns across 11 bases. The CDR3 has 16 residues. The ends lost 5 bases at V and 7 bases at J; junction bases unmatched: 10. Germline V gives CDR1 SGHNT, CDR2 YENEEA. The CDR3 loop reads CASSLALAGGRNEQFF. The CDR3 DNA is TGTGCCAGCAGCCTGGCCCTAGCGGGAGGACGGAATGAGCAGTTCTTC.

This chain connects TRBV28 to TRBJ1-1, with TRBD1 matching 7 bases. Germline values: CDR1 MDHEN, CDR2 SYDVKM. V gave up 6 bases and J gave up 4 bases; unmatched junction bases: 8. This CDR3 has 14 amino acids. DNA of the CDR3: TGTGCCAGCAGCTTTCCCGCAGGGGGCACTGAAGCTTTCTTT. Amino acid sequence: CASSFPAGGTEAFF.

The J gene is TRBJ1-2, the V gene TRBV7-9; a possible D gene is TRBD1 (5 bases). Trimming removed 5 bases at V and 5 bases at J, with 18 bases between. The germline V gene encodes CDR1 SEHNR and CDR2 FQNEAQ (reference sequence). The CDR3 has 15 residues. The CDR3 sequence: CASSPGGHGFYGYTF. The CDR3 DNA follows: TGTGCCAGCAGCCCCGGGGGTCACGGGTTTTATGGCTACACCTTC.

This sequence joins TRBV29-1 and TRBJ2-7, with TRBD1 matching over 10 bases. V trimming: 3 bases; J trimming: 7 bases; junction bases outside the gene matches: 12. The CDR3 has 15 residues. CDR1 is SQVTM and CDR2 is ANQGSEA in the germline V gene. CDR3 bases: TGCAGCGTTGATCCGGGACAGGGGTGCTTACGTGAGCAGTACGTC. It encodes CSVDPGQGCLREQYV.

The V call is TRBV9, the J call TRBJ2-5, with 8 bases that match TRBD2. This CDR3 contains 16 residues. The V gene's germline CDR1 is SGDLS and CDR2 YYNGEE. The junction had 10 bases not matched to a gene; V was cut back by 1 base and J by 5 bases. CDR3 amino acids: CASSVSGAGVQETQYF. The CDR3 nucleotides are TGTGCCAGCAGCGTATCGGGAGCGGGAGTGCAGGAGACCCAGTACTTC. Full variable domain (remainder filled in from reference TRBV9 and TRBJ2-5): DSGVTQTPKHLITATGQRVTLRCSPRSGDLSVYWYQQSLDQGLQFLIQYYNGEERAKGNILERFSAQQFPDLHSELNLSSLELGDSALYFCASSVSGAGVQETQYFGPGTRLLVL.

This clone was found once. The rearrangement joins TRBV5-6 to TRBJ2-1; D not certain. Germline CDR1 SGHDT, CDR2 YYEEEE. The CDR3 totals 12 residues. V dropped 0 bases and J dropped 8 bases, with 6 bases sitting between them. CDR3 protein: CASSLADYEQFF. In DNA form, the CDR3 reads TGTGCCAGCAGCTTGGCCGACTATGAGCAGTTCTTC.

The chain couples TRBV2 to TRBJ1-6; weak D call: TRBD1 (5 bases). Germline V lookup: CDR1 SNHLY, CDR2 FYNNEI. The CDR3 loop spans 14 amino acids. Trimming left V 8 bases short and J 6 bases short, with 14 bases between. The DNA for the CDR3 is TGTGCCAGCCAGGGAAGGGACTCTAATTCACCCCTCCACTTT. It encodes CASQGRDSNSPLHF. Supplemented by reference TRBV2 and TRBJ1-6, the full variable domain reads EPEVTQTPSHQVTQMGQEVILRCVPISNHLYFYWYRQILGQKVEFLVSFYNNEISEKSEIFDDQFSVERPDGSNFTLKIRSTKLEDSAMYFCASQGRDSNSPLHFGNGTRLTVT.

This chain links TRBV29-1 with TRBJ2-1; D gene uncertain. Germline V lookup: CDR1 SQVTM, CDR2 ANQGSEA. Trimming left V 1 base short and J 7 bases short, with 5 bases between. The CDR3 loop spans 11 amino acids. The DNA for the CDR3 is TGCAGCGTTGAAGCGGGTAATGAGCAGTTCTTC. Encoded protein: CSVEAGNEQFF.

This rearrangement joins TRBV15 to TRBJ1-4, with a possible D match to TRBD1 (6 bases). V lost 1 base to trimming and J lost 2 bases, with 11 bases between them. From germline, CDR1 is LNHNV and CDR2 YYDKDF (reference sequence). The CDR3 is 16 amino acids. CDR3 coding DNA: TGTGCCACCAGCAGAGTGGCAGGGGTGACTAATGAAAAACTGTTTTTT. Encoded protein: CATSRVAGVTNEKLFF.

V usage is TRBV28 and J usage is TRBJ1-2, with 8 bases that match TRBD1. CDR3 size: 14 residues. Germline values: CDR1 MDHEN, CDR2 SYDVKM. V dropped 4 bases and J dropped 7; count of bases not matched to a gene: 8. This CDR3 is CASSSQTGTGGYTF. In DNA form, the CDR3 reads TGTGCCAGCAGTTCTCAAACCGGGACAGGTGGCTACACCTTC.

The gene calls are TRBV27 and TRBJ2-6; a weak D match, TRBD2 (6 bases). The CDR3 is 16 residues long. V was clipped by 5 bases and J by 1 base, with 12 bases between them. Germline CDR1 and CDR2: MNHEY and SMNVEV (reference sequence). CDR3 sequence (DNA): TGTGCCAGCAGTCCCCCGGCGGGGTCTGGGGCCAACGTCCTGACTTTC. It specifies CASSPPAGSGANVLTF.

This clone occurred a few times. V and J are TRBV5-6 and TRBJ1-6; D is undetermined. This CDR3 has 14 amino acids. Germline V gene sequence: CDR1 SGHDT, CDR2 YYEEEE. Trimming left V 2 bases short and J 8 bases short, with 11 bases between. The CDR3 here is CASSFPRLDSPLHF. The CDR3 coding sequence is TGTGCCAGCAGCTTTCCCAGGCTGGATTCACCCCTCCACTTT.

The J gene is TRBJ1-2, the V gene TRBV20-1; D gene unclear. Trimming removed 4 bases from V and 7 bases from J, with 10 bases in between. The CDR3 length is 11 residues. The V gene's germline CDR1 is DFQATT and CDR2 SNEGSKA (reference sequence). The CDR3 loop is CSATRSSGYTF. The CDR3 bases are TGCAGTGCTACTAGGTCGAGTGGCTACACCTTC.

The chain recombines TRBV7-2 with TRBJ1-6; D perhaps matches TRBD1 (6 bases). Per germline, CDR1 SGHTA and CDR2 FQGNSA. V was cut by 2 bases and J by 7 bases, with 15 bases left in between. CDR3 length equals 16 residues. CDR3 region: CASSLNGGQTNSPLHF. In nucleotides, the CDR3 is TGTGCCAGCAGCTTAAATGGCGGACAGACAAATTCACCCCTCCACTTT.

This clone appeared a single time. The CDR3 DNA follows: TGTGCCAGCAGTTTATCCCGGACAGGGGAAGCTAACTATGGCTACACCTTC. Its protein is CASSLSRTGEANYGYTF. The V gene is TRBV27, the J gene TRBJ1-2, with 9 nucleotides matching TRBD1. The germline V gene has CDR1 MNHEY and CDR2 SMNVEV (reference sequence). Trimming at V came to 0 bases and at J to 0 bases, leaving 5 bases not matched to a gene. The CDR3 has 17 residues.

The chain employs TRBV11-3 and TRBJ1-1, with D possibly TRBD1 on 6 matching bases. The length of the CDR3 is 16 residues. V was shortened by 2 bases and J by 2 bases, with 15 bases between the two germline ends. CDR1 SGHNT and CDR2 YENEEA come from the germline V gene. The CDR3 coding sequence is TGTGCCAGCAGCTTATTAGGTCAGGGGCCCAACACTGAAGCTTTCTTT. Translated: CASSLLGQGPNTEAFF. The variable domain in full, completed from reference TRBV11-3 and TRBJ1-1, reads EAGVVQSPRYKIIEKKQPVAFWCNPISGHNTLYWYLQNLGQGPELLIRYENEEAVDDSQLPKDRFSAERLKGVDSTLKIQPAELGDSAVYLCASSLLGQGPNTEAFFGQGTRLTVV.

Turning to this clone: The sample holds other DNA sequences that translate to the same CDR3. This chain uses TRBV30 with TRBJ1-6, with D perhaps matching TRBD1 (5 bases). Germline V CDR1 and CDR2: GTSNPN, SVGIG (reference sequence). V was cut by 0 bases and J by 13 bases, with 13 bases left in between. The CDR3 length is 13 residues. Written as DNA, the CDR3 is TGTGCCTGGAGTGTCTCCAGGGATGACCCCCTCCACTTT. The encoded protein is CAWSVSRDDPLHF. Supplemented by reference TRBV30 and TRBJ1-6, the full variable domain reads SQTIHQWPATLVQPVGSPLSLECTVEGTSNPNLYWYRQAAGRGLQLLFYSVGIGQISSEVPQNLSASRPQDRQFILSSKKLLLSDSGFYLCAWSVSRDDPLHFGNGTRLTVT.

A single count supports this clone. This chain joins TRBV7-2 and TRBJ2-5; 7 nucleotides align to TRBD1. There are 15 residues in the CDR3. Germline V gene data show CDR1 as SGHTA and CDR2 as FQGNSA. With 5 bases clipped from V and 1 base from J, the junction kept 7 bases outside the gene matches. The DNA of the CDR3 is TGTGCCAGCAGCCGGCAACAGGGGATCCAAGAGACCCAGTACTTC. Amino acids: CASSRQQGIQETQYF. Together with reference TRBV7-2 and TRBJ2-5, the CDR3 gives the full variable domain: GAGVSQSPSNKVTEKGKDVELRCDPISGHTALYWYRQSLGQGLEFLIYFQGNSAPDKSGLPSDRFSAERTGGSVSTLTIQRTQQEDSAVYLCASSRQQGIQETQYFGPGTRLLVL.

The chain couples TRBV6-1 to TRBJ2-7; tentative D call: TRBD2 (6 bases). The CDR3 spans 11 residues. Germline values: CDR1 MNHNS, CDR2 SASEGT. Trimming removed 6 bases at V and 4 bases at J, with 7 bases between. Here the CDR3 reads CASSREYEQYV. Written as DNA, the CDR3 is TGTGCCAGCAGCCGGGAGTACGAGCAGTACGTC.

The rearrangement uses TRBV7-9 and TRBJ1-1; 9 nucleotides line up with TRBD1. Germline V gene sequence: CDR1 SEHNR, CDR2 FQNEAQ (reference sequence). This CDR3 has 16 residues. Trimming cost V 3 bases and J 3 bases; bases outside gene matches: 8. In nucleotides, the CDR3 is TGTGCCAGCAGCTTTTCTGGGACAGGGAAGGACACTGAAGCTTTCTTT. It encodes CASSFSGTGKDTEAFF.

The chain has TRBV6-1 and TRBJ1-5; D not resolved. The ends were cut back, 1 base at V and 0 bases at J, with 7 bases in the middle. Germline CDR1 is MNHNS and CDR2 is SASEGT. The CDR3 consists of 15 residues. Here the CDR3 reads CASSEGAYSNQPQHF. CDR3 coding DNA: TGTGCCAGCAGTGAAGGGGCTTATAGCAATCAGCCCCAGCATTTT.

The chain combines TRBV7-2 with TRBJ1-1; D is uncertain. The ends were cut back, 5 bases at V and 1 base at J, with 11 bases in the middle. Per germline, CDR1 SGHTA and CDR2 FQGNSA. This CDR3 contains 14 residues. The CDR3 DNA is TGTGCCAGCAGCCCGAGCGGACGGAACACTGAAGCTTTCTTT. As protein: CASSPSGRNTEAFF. The complete variable domain, with remaining parts taken from reference TRBV7-2 and TRBJ1-1, reads GAGVSQSPSNKVTEKGKDVELRCDPISGHTALYWYRQSLGQGLEFLIYFQGNSAPDKSGLPSDRFSAERTGGSVSTLTIQRTQQEDSAVYLCASSPSGRNTEAFFGQGTRLTVV.

The chain joins TRBV5-6 to TRBJ1-5; a weak D match, TRBD1 (6 bases). The V end was cut by 4 bases, the J end by 0 bases, with 14 bases between. Germline CDR1 reads SGHDT; CDR2 reads YYEEEE. The CDR3 is made up of 16 amino acids. The DNA of the CDR3 is TGTGCCAGCAGCACACGGACAGCAATTAGCAATCAGCCCCAGCATTTT. This translates into CASSTRTAISNQPQHF.

The chain employs TRBV27 and TRBJ2-3; 13 nucleotides match TRBD2. Germline loops: CDR1 MNHEY, CDR2 SMNVEV (reference sequence). V trimming: 2 bases; J trimming: 1 base; junction bases outside the gene matches: 3. CDR3 length: 17 residues. DNA for the CDR3: TGTGCCAGCAGTTTAGGGACTAGCGGGGTTCGCACAGATACGCAGTATTTT. Amino acids: CASSLGTSGVRTDTQYF.

The J gene is TRBJ2-1, the V gene TRBV27; possible D gene TRBD2, 6 bases. Trimming pared 3 bases from V and 8 bases from J, leaving 20 bases between. This CDR3 is built from 16 residues. Germline loops: CDR1 MNHEY, CDR2 SMNVEV (reference sequence). Written as DNA, the CDR3 is TGTGCCAGCAGTTTCCCCGGGACTCACTACCCTCATGAGCAGTTCTTC. This codes for CASSFPGTHYPHEQFF.

The chain is built from TRBV9 and TRBJ2-1; no clear D. The V end was cut by 0 bases, the J end by 5 bases, with 9 bases between. The germline CDR1 and CDR2 sequences are SGDLS and YYNGEE. The CDR3 runs 14 residues. CDR3: CASSVGLLDNEQFF. Written as DNA, the CDR3 is TGTGCCAGCAGCGTAGGGCTCCTGGACAATGAGCAGTTCTTC.

This clone was observed a handful of times. This chain connects TRBV10-3 to TRBJ2-3; 9 bases agree with TRBD1. Germline loops: CDR1 ENHRY, CDR2 SYGVKD. J was trimmed by 3 bases and V by 10 bases; bases with no gene match: 11. The CDR3 loop spans 15 amino acids. The CDR3 nucleotides are TGTGCCACAGGGGCCGGGACAGGGACGACAGATACGCAGTATTTT. This gives the protein CATGAGTGTTDTQYF.